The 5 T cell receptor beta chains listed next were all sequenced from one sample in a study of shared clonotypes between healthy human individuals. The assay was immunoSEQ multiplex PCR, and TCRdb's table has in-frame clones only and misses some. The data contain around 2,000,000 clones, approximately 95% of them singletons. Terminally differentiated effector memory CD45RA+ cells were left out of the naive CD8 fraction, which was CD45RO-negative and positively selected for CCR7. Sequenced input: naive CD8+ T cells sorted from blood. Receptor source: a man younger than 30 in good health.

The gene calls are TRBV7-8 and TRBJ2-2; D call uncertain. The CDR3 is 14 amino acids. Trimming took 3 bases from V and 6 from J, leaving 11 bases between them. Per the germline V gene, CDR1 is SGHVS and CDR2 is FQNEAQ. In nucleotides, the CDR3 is TGTGCCAGCAGCTTTTCATACGAGTCCGGGGAGCTGTTTTTT. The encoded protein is CASSFSYESGELFF.

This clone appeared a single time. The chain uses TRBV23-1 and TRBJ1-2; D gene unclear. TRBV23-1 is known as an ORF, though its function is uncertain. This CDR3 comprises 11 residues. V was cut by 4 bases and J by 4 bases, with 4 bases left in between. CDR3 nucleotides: TGCGCCAGCAGTCTGCCCTATGGCTACACCTTC. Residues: CASSLPYGYTF.

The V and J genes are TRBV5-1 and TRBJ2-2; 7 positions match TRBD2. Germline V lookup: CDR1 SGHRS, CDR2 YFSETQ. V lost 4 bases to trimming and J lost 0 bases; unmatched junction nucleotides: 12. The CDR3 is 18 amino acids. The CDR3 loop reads CASSRTSNTPANTGELFF. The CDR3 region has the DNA TGCGCCAGCAGCAGGACTAGTAATACCCCCGCGAACACCGGGGAGCTGTTTTTT.

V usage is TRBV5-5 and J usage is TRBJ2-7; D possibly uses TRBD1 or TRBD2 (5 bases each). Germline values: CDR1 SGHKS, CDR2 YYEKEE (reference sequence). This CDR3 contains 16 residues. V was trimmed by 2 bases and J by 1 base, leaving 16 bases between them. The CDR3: CASSFSAGTASYEQYF. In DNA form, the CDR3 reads TGTGCCAGCAGCTTTAGCGCCGGGACGGCGTCCTACGAGCAGTACTTC.

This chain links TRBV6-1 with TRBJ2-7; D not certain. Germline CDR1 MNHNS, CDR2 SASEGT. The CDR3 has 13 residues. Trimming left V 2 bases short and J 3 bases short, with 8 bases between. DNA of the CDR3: TGTGCCAGCAGTGAAAGGATAATCTACGAGCAGTACTTC. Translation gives CASSERIIYEQYF.